Following are 28 T cell receptor beta chains from one sample sequenced in a study of blood T cell repertoires in COVID-19. The data were produced by immunoSEQ multiplex PCR, yet TCRdb's version contains in-frame clones alone and is incomplete. The sample consists of about 400,000 clones, 86% of them appearing once. The material sequenced was peripheral blood. All receptors derive from a woman aged 25-40 years with active or convalescent COVID-19.

The V gene is TRBV12-1, the J gene TRBJ1-5. TRBV12-1 is a pseudogene segment. CDR3 length equals 17 residues. The CDR3 loop is CASSFAQKRGSNQPQHF. The CDR3 bases are TGTGCCAGCAGCTTTGCGCAAAAGAGAGGGAGCAATCAGCCCCAGCATTTT.

The chain recombines TRBV15 with TRBJ2-1; 12 bases align to TRBD2. Per germline, CDR1 LNHNV and CDR2 YYDKDF (reference sequence). This CDR3 contains 17 residues. V gave up 4 bases and J gave up 0 bases; unmatched junction bases: 4. The CDR3 DNA is TGTGCCACCAGCATACTGACTAGCGGGAGCTCCTACAATGAGCAGTTCTTC. Its translation: CATSILTSGSSYNEQFF.

As DNA, the CDR3 is TGTGCCAGCAGCTTAGGGGACAGGGTTTACAATGAGCAGTTCTTC. Encoded protein: CASSLGDRVYNEQFF. The chain combines TRBV13 with TRBJ2-1; 8 bases are shared with TRBD1. V lost 0 bases and J lost 4; bases outside the gene matches: 2. This CDR3 spans 15 amino acids. Germline V gene sequence: CDR1 PRHDT, CDR2 FYEKMQ (reference sequence).

Points on this clone: The same CDR3 also results from other DNA sequences found in this sample. The chain has TRBV5-4 and TRBJ2-7, with TRBD1 identical over 8 bases. With 0 bases clipped from V and 2 bases from J, the junction kept 1 base outside the gene matches. Germline lookup yields CDR1 SGHNT and CDR2 YYREEE (reference sequence). This CDR3 contains 14 residues. The CDR3 nucleotides are TGTGCCAGCAGCTTGGGGACAGGGACCTACGAGCAGTACTTC. Translating it yields CASSLGTGTYEQYF.

On this clone: Other nucleotide sequences from this sample produce the same CDR3. The J gene is TRBJ2-5, the V gene TRBV2, with a weak D call TRBD1 (6 bases). The CDR3 covers 12 residues. V dropped 6 bases and J dropped 1 base, with 6 bases sitting between them. From germline, CDR1 is SNHLY and CDR2 FYNNEI. DNA for the CDR3: TGTGCCAGCAGGGGGGCCCAAGAGACCCAGTACTTC. Translating it yields CASRGAQETQYF.

This chain links TRBV6-5 with TRBJ1-2; D might be TRBD1 (5 bases). Germline-derived CDR1 and CDR2 are MNHEY and SVGAGI. V was shortened by 6 bases and J by 2 bases, with 16 bases between the two germline ends. The CDR3 sequence is 15 residues long. The chain's CDR3 is CASSPNRPRNYGYTF. DNA for the CDR3: TGTGCCAGCAGCCCAAACAGGCCCCGGAACTATGGCTACACCTTC.

This rearrangement joins TRBV5-1 to TRBJ2-2; 15 bases agree with TRBD2. Germline V lookup: CDR1 SGHRS, CDR2 YFSETQ. The length of the CDR3 is 20 residues. The V gene end was trimmed by 4 bases and the J gene end by 1 base; junction bases not matched to a gene: 11. DNA of the CDR3: TGCGCCAGCAGCGTGACCGGGACTAGCGGGAGGAATGAGAACACCGGGGAGCTGTTTTTT. It translates to CASSVTGTSGRNENTGELFF.

The gene calls are TRBV2 and TRBJ2-7; 10 bases match TRBD2. CDR3 length: 17 amino acids. The ends lost 5 bases at V and 3 bases at J; junction bases unmatched: 13. Per the germline V gene, CDR1 is SNHLY and CDR2 is FYNNEI. CDR3 nucleotide sequence: TGTGCCAGCAGTATAAGGCTAGCGGGAGCCGGATTCTACGAGCAGTACTTC. This sequence encodes CASSIRLAGAGFYEQYF.

This chain uses TRBV2 with TRBJ1-1, with a weak D call TRBD1 (5 bases). Per the germline V gene, CDR1 is SNHLY and CDR2 is FYNNEI. The CDR3 sequence is 16 residues long. V shed 6 bases and J shed 1 base, with 18 bases lying between them. The CDR3 protein is CASREQEAIQNTEAFF. CDR3 nucleotides: TGTGCCAGCAGGGAACAGGAGGCGATACAGAACACTGAAGCTTTCTTT.

The CDR3 reads CASSWGEGEWSQETQYF. The CDR3 bases are TGTGCCAGCAGCTGGGGGGAGGGGGAGTGGAGCCAAGAGACCCAGTACTTC. The V gene is TRBV7-6, the J gene TRBJ2-5, with TRBD2 as a possible D gene (7 bases). The CDR3 runs to 17 residues. CDR1 and CDR2 from the germline V gene are SGHVS and FNYEAQ. Trimming cost V 4 bases and J 1 base, with 19 bases left between them.

A remark on this clone: Other DNA sequences from this sample encode an identical CDR3 as well. This rearrangement joins TRBV18 to TRBJ1-1, with D possibly being TRBD1 (5 bases). Per germline, CDR1 KGHSH and CDR2 LQKENI. Trimming left V 3 bases short and J 1 base short, with 9 bases between. The CDR3 runs to 14 residues. The CDR3 DNA follows: TGTGCCAGCTCACCTCCGGGGGGGAACACTGAAGCTTTCTTT. Translated, it gives CASSPPGGNTEAFF.

The V gene is TRBV4-1, the J gene TRBJ2-5, with a tentative D call TRBD1 (5 bases). The V and J ends lost 4 bases and 1 base respectively, with 13 bases between them. CDR1 is MGHRA, CDR2 YSYEKL, per germline. CDR3 length: 15 residues. CDR3 sequence: CASSLSVGVQETQYF. In DNA, the CDR3 is TGCGCCAGCAGCCTTTCAGTAGGGGTCCAAGAGACCCAGTACTTC.

Concerning this clone itself: Different DNA sequences within this sample yield the same CDR3. This rearrangement joins TRBV27 to TRBJ1-6, with 8 bases that match TRBD1. The junction had 2 bases not matched to a gene; V was cut back by 0 bases and J by 7 bases. Germline V gene sequence: CDR1 MNHEY, CDR2 SMNVEV (reference sequence). The CDR3 is 15 residues long. CDR3 nucleotide sequence: TGTGCCAGCAGTTTATCCGGGACAGGAAATTCACCCCTCCACTTT. Protein sequence: CASSLSGTGNSPLHF.

The chain uses TRBV24-1 and TRBJ2-2; 7 nucleotides match TRBD1. This CDR3 spans 13 amino acids. Germline V gives CDR1 KGHDR, CDR2 SFDVKD. The J segment lost 7 bases and the V segment lost 7 bases, leaving 5 bases of the junction unmatched. CDR3 sequence: CATSRQGGGELFF. The CDR3 coding sequence is TGTGCCACCAGCCGACAGGGCGGCGGGGAGCTGTTTTTT.

CDR3 coding DNA: TGTGCCAGTGGACGCCCGGACAGGAAAGAGACCCAGTACTTC. This encodes CASGRPDRKETQYF. The chain has TRBV19 and TRBJ2-5; TRBD1 matches at 7 bases. Germline CDR1 is LNHDA and CDR2 is SQIVND (reference sequence). The junction had 9 bases not matched to a gene; V was cut back by 8 bases and J by 3 bases. The CDR3 spans 14 residues.

The rearrangement links TRBV4-1 to TRBJ2-5, with D unresolved. Trimming cost V 0 bases and J 5 bases, with 10 bases left between them. The germline V gene encodes CDR1 MGHRA and CDR2 YSYEKL. The CDR3 extends over 14 amino acids. The CDR3 protein is CASSQEVARETQYF. Written as DNA, the CDR3 is TGCGCCAGCAGCCAAGAGGTAGCTAGGGAGACCCAGTACTTC.

This clone has just one count. The chain is built from TRBV15 and TRBJ2-7, with TRBD2 identical over 8 bases. Germline values: CDR1 LNHNV, CDR2 YYDKDF (reference sequence). CDR3 length: 15 residues. The junction had 9 bases not matched to a gene; V was cut back by 2 bases and J by 6 bases. Here the CDR3 reads CATSRSGRGWIEQYF. CDR3 nucleotides: TGTGCCACCAGCAGATCCGGGAGGGGTTGGATCGAGCAGTACTTC.

This sequence joins TRBV19 and TRBJ1-4; 8 nucleotides align to TRBD1. The trim removed 7 bases at V and 0 bases at J, leaving 7 bases unmatched. Germline assignment: CDR1 LNHDA and CDR2 SQIVND (reference sequence). The CDR3 loop spans 16 amino acids. CDR3 sequence (DNA): TGTGCCAGTACGCGGGGACAGGATGCAACTAATGAAAAACTGTTTTTT. Amino acid sequence: CASTRGQDATNEKLFF.

The V gene is TRBV7-9, the J gene TRBJ1-4; 10 bases line up with TRBD1. The CDR3 sequence is 15 residues long. Germline V lookup: CDR1 SEHNR, CDR2 FQNEAQ (reference sequence). Trimming took 5 bases from V and 8 from J; bases not matched to a gene: 8. The chain's CDR3 is CASSLTGTGEEKLFF. CDR3 coding DNA: TGTGCCAGCAGCCTAACCGGGACAGGGGAAGAAAAACTGTTTTTT.

The chain is built from TRBV6-5 and TRBJ2-7, with a weak D call TRBD2 (6 bases). Germline CDR1 is MNHEY and CDR2 is SVGAGI. Trimming removed 6 bases at V and 0 bases at J, with 12 bases between. CDR3 length: 14 residues. The DNA of the CDR3 is TGTGCCAGCAGCGTAGCGGAGGTCTCCTACGAGCAGTACTTC. Amino acids: CASSVAEVSYEQYF.

This chain connects TRBV10-1 to TRBJ1-1, with 7 bases fitting TRBD1. CDR1 is WNHNN, CDR2 SYGVQD, per germline (reference sequence). V lost 2 bases and J lost 4; bases outside the gene matches: 16. This CDR3 spans 18 amino acids. This CDR3 is CASSERTVGDSPSTEAFF. In DNA, the CDR3 is TGCGCCAGCAGTGAGCGAACAGTTGGGGACAGTCCTTCCACTGAAGCTTTCTTT.

This clone was seen only once. The chain has TRBV16 and TRBJ2-1, with 12 bases aligning to TRBD2. The CDR3 runs to 21 residues. Losses at the gene ends were 1 base for V and 7 bases for J; bases not matched to a gene: 20. Germline V CDR1 and CDR2: KGHSY, FQNENV. This chain's CDR3 is CASSQWGIETWSTSGGNEQFF. The CDR3 DNA is TGTGCCAGCAGCCAATGGGGAATTGAGACATGGAGCACTAGCGGGGGGAATGAGCAGTTCTTC.

J is TRBJ1-6 and V is TRBV6-5; 8 nucleotides match TRBD1. CDR1 and CDR2 (germline): MNHEY, SVGAGI. V trimming: 0 bases; J trimming: 7 bases; junction bases outside the gene matches: 2. The CDR3 totals 15 residues. In DNA, the CDR3 is TGTGCCAGCAGTTACTCAAGGACAGGGAATTCACCCCTCCACTTT. Its translation: CASSYSRTGNSPLHF.

This clone occurred once. V gene TRBV18 combines with J gene TRBJ2-1; the match to TRBD1 covers 7 bases. There are 15 residues in the CDR3. The germline gives CDR1 KGHSH, CDR2 LQKENI. The V gene end was trimmed by 6 bases and the J gene end by 5 bases; junction bases not matched to a gene: 10. The CDR3 here is CASSPYGTENNEQFF. The DNA of the CDR3 is TGTGCCAGCTCGCCTTATGGGACAGAAAACAATGAGCAGTTCTTC. Combining the CDR3 with reference TRBV18 and TRBJ2-1 gives the whole variable domain NAGVMQNPRHLVRRRGQEARLRCSPMKGHSHVYWYRQLPEEGLKFMVYLQKENIIDESGMPKERFSAEFPKEGPSILRIQQVVRGDSAAYFCASSPYGTENNEQFFGPGTRLTVL.

The chain joins TRBV15 to TRBJ2-1, with D perhaps TRBD2 (5 bases). V shed 0 bases and J shed 3 bases, with 15 bases lying between them. The CDR3 length is 17 residues. Germline CDR1 is LNHNV and CDR2 is YYDKDF (reference sequence). The CDR3 DNA reads TGTGCCACCAGCAGAGATTTCAGCGGACGGGGCTACAATGAGCAGTTCTTC. Its translation: CATSRDFSGRGYNEQFF. The full variable domain, in which reference TRBV15 and TRBJ2-1 provide the parts outside the CDR3, is DAMVIQNPRYQVTQFGKPVTLSCSQTLNHNVMYWYQQKSSQAPKLLFHYYDKDFNNEADTPDNFQSRRPNTSFCFLDIRSPGLGDTAMYLCATSRDFSGRGYNEQFFGPGTRLTVL.

This rearrangement joins TRBV24-1 to TRBJ2-7, with D tentatively TRBD2 (5 bases). Germline values: CDR1 KGHDR, CDR2 SFDVKD. V lost 1 base, J lost 2 bases, and 11 bases lay in between. The CDR3 sequence is 15 residues long. This CDR3 reads CATSDFGGQPYEQYF. The CDR3 DNA sequence: TGTGCCACCAGTGATTTCGGCGGGCAACCCTACGAGCAGTACTTC.

Note on this clone: Germline is not matched at one junction end, which may reflect a read error. The chain employs TRBV9 and TRBJ2-3, with 11 nucleotides matching TRBD1. The germline V gene encodes CDR1 SGDLS and CDR2 YYNGEE. The CDR3 is made up of 15 amino acids. The CDR3 nucleotides are TGTGCCAGCAGCCCTCGGACAGGGGGCACCGATACGCAGTATTTT. Translating it yields CASSPRTGGTDTQYF.

In its sample, this clone was seen a few times. The rearrangement uses TRBV21-1 and TRBJ2-3; no DNA check was done on the table's D call, TRBD2. TRBV21-1 is described as a pseudogene. The CDR3 is made up of 13 amino acids. The CDR3 nucleotides read TGTGCCAGGGGGGGGCTTAGCACAGATACGCAGTATTTT. Its translation is CARGGLSTDTQYF.